Listed below are T cell receptor beta chains from one sample, sequenced in a study of blood T cell repertoires in COVID-19. Here immunoSEQ multiplex PCR was the method, and the copy in TCRdb shows in-frame clones only, minus some. The sample shows some 230,000 clones, around 84% of them seen only once. Sample: peripheral blood. The receptor set was obtained from a man aged 45-65 years who had recovered from COVID-19. Each CDR3 is given with its conserved first and last residue. A D gene is named only where the DNA matches it firmly. Size tells how often a clone was seen (once, few, many) or the class of an expanded clone, and some rows leave it out.

d_gene	abundance	v_gene	j_gene	CDR3nt	CDR3aa
TRBD1	-	TRBV6-5	TRBJ2-7	TGTGCCAGCAGTTACGGGACAGGGAGCTCCTACGAGCAGTACTTC	CASSYGTGSSYEQYF
-	-	TRBV5-1	TRBJ2-7	TGCGCCAGCAGGCCCGGGACATCGAGCTCCTACGAGCAGTACTTC	CASRPGTSSSYEQYF
TRBD1	-	TRBV5-3	TRBJ1-1	TGTGCCAGAAGCTTAGGGACAGGGGCTGAAGCTTTCTTT	CARSLGTGAEAFF
TRBD2	-	TRBV27	TRBJ2-3	TGTGCCAGCAGCCAAGGGGGGACTAGCGGGAGGAACCGATACAAAGATACGCAGTATTTT	CASSQGGTSGRNRYKDTQYF
TRBD1	-	TRBV6-5	TRBJ1-6	TGTGCCAGCAGTCGGACAGGGAGGCATAATTCACCCCTCCACTTT	CASSRTGRHNSPLHF
-	-	TRBV15	TRBJ1-4	TGTGCCACCAGCAGCCAGGGTGGAGTGGTTGAAAAACTGTTTTTT	CATSSQGGVVEKLFF
-	-	TRBV29-1	TRBJ1-1	TGCAGCGTTGAAAACCCCCCGGGAGGCCCAGCTTTCTTT	CSVENPPGGPAFF
TRBD2	-	TRBV27	TRBJ2-7	TGTGCCAGCAGTTTAGTTGGTGCGGGAGGCCCCTACGAGCAGTACTTC	CASSLVGAGGPYEQYF
-	once	TRBV27	TRBJ2-1	TGTGCCAGCAGTTTCCGACAGAGCTCCTACAATGAGCAGTTCTTC	CASSFRQSSYNEQFF
-	-	TRBV7-9	TRBJ1-1	TGTGCCAGCAGCCCGCCTATGAACACTGAAGCTTTCTTT	CASSPPMNTEAFF
-	-	TRBV3-1/TRBV3-2	TRBJ2-7	TGTGCCAGCACCCTTGGCGGCGGGACCTACGAGCAGTACTTC	CASTLGGGTYEQYF
-	-	TRBV10-3	TRBJ1-6	TGTGCCATCAGTGTCGCCGACTATACTTCACCCCTCCACTTT	CAISVADYTSPLHF
TRBD2	-	TRBV11-2	TRBJ2-1	TGTGCCAGCAGCCACGGTAGCGGGAGATCCTACAATGAGCAGTTCTTC	CASSHGSGRSYNEQFF
TRBD1	-	TRBV7-8	TRBJ2-7	TGTGCCAGCAGCCTCCGGGACAGGGTCTACGAGCAGTACTTC	CASSLRDRVYEQYF